The 23 T cell receptor beta chains presented below share a single source sample, sequenced in a study of cytomegalovirus exposure and HLA in healthy donors. The PCR made use of 60 Vbeta and 13 Jbeta primers. TCRdb's copy holds only in-frame clones and misses some; the assay was immunoSEQ multiplex PCR. Of about 170,000 clones listed, around 85% were seen once; the top ten hold 1%. The sample comprised PBMCs. The receptors stem from a boy aged 2 to 10 in good health and CMV-seronegative.

Only one count was recorded for this clone. V gene TRBV5-6 combines with J gene TRBJ2-7; a possible D gene is TRBD1 (5 bases). CDR1 and CDR2 (germline): SGHDT, YYEEEE. V lost 2 bases, J lost 3 bases, and 15 bases lay in between. CDR3 length: 15 amino acids. The CDR3 reads CASSLVPGPDYEQYF. In DNA form, the CDR3 reads TGTGCCAGCAGCTTAGTACCAGGGCCAGACTACGAGCAGTACTTC.

The V and J genes are TRBV15 and TRBJ1-5, with D tentatively TRBD1 (6 bases). CDR3 length: 17 residues. Germline CDR1 LNHNV, CDR2 YYDKDF (reference sequence). Trimming removed 0 bases at V and 6 bases at J, with 18 bases between. CDR3 nucleotides: TGTGCCACCAGCAGAGATCGTCTTTTAACAGGGACTCAGCCCCAGCATTTT. This translates into CATSRDRLLTGTQPQHF.

The chain links TRBV15 to TRBJ1-4; D unclear. This CDR3 comprises 15 residues. Germline-derived CDR1 and CDR2 are LNHNV and YYDKDF (reference sequence). V was cut by 6 bases and J by 0 bases, with 11 bases left in between. The CDR3 protein is CATSLFPATNEKLFF. The CDR3 nucleotides are TGTGCCACCAGTCTATTCCCTGCAACTAATGAAAAACTGTTTTTT.

The CDR3 region is CAGESGGTYNEQFF. In nucleotides, the CDR3 is TGTGCCGGGGAGAGCGGGGGGACCTACAATGAGCAGTTCTTC. The genes are TRBV6-1 and TRBJ2-1; TRBD2 agrees at 9 bases. Germline trimming cut 11 bases from V and 2 bases from J; bases unmatched to any gene: 7. The CDR3 runs 14 residues. Germline V gene data show CDR1 as MNHNS and CDR2 as SASEGT.

With respect to this clone: Since the CDR3 does not end with the conserved phenylalanine or tryptophan, this likely comes from a read error. The chain recombines TRBV19 with TRBJ1-1, with 9 bases identical to TRBD1. The germline V gene encodes CDR1 LNHDA and CDR2 SQIVND (reference sequence). The CDR3 consists of 15 residues. J lost 4 bases, V lost 2 bases, and 5 bases had no gene match. This CDR3 is CASSIIGTGPTEAFL. In nucleotides, the CDR3 is TGTGCCAGTAGTATAATCGGGACAGGGCCCACTGAAGCTTTCCTT.

The J gene is TRBJ2-3, the V gene TRBV9; TRBD1 might be the D (6 bases). This CDR3 contains 14 residues. V lost 0 bases, J lost 2 bases, and 7 bases lay in between. CDR1 and CDR2 from the germline V gene are SGDLS and YYNGEE. The CDR3 coding sequence is TGTGCCAGCAGCGTAGGACAGGTCACAGATACGCAGTATTTT. It translates to CASSVGQVTDTQYF.

This clone was seen once. The rearrangement links TRBV6-1 to TRBJ1-2; 8 nucleotides agree with TRBD1. The CDR3 has 12 amino acids. The V and J ends lost 5 bases and 8 bases, in that order; junction bases with no gene match: 4. Looked up from germline, CDR1 is MNHNS and CDR2 is SASEGT. CDR3 nucleotides: TGTGCCAGCAGTTTACGACAGGGGGGCTACACCTTC. Encoded protein: CASSLRQGGYTF.

As regards this clone: This sample also contains other DNA sequences that code for the same CDR3. The rearrangement links TRBV5-4 to TRBJ2-3; 7 bases agree with TRBD2. Germline assignment: CDR1 SGHNT and CDR2 YYREEE (reference sequence). The J segment lost 0 bases and the V segment lost 4 bases, leaving 11 bases of the junction unmatched. The CDR3 extends over 17 amino acids. In DNA form, the CDR3 reads TGTGCCAGCAGCGGCCTCGGGCAGGGAGGGAGCACAGATACGCAGTATTTT. It codes for CASSGLGQGGSTDTQYF.

This clone has only one observation. The CDR3 DNA reads TGCGCCAGCAGCTTGACAGGGGCCTCCTACAATGAGCAGTTCTTC. This encodes CASSLTGASYNEQFF. V is TRBV5-1 and J is TRBJ2-1, with TRBD1 identical over 7 bases. The CDR3 is 15 amino acids. Germline loops: CDR1 SGHRS, CDR2 YFSETQ. V lost 1 base and J lost 0; bases outside the gene matches: 1. Combining the CDR3 with reference TRBV5-1 and TRBJ2-1 gives the whole variable domain KAGVTQTPRYLIKTRGQQVTLSCSPISGHRSVSWYQQTPGQGLQFLFEYFSETQRNKGNFPGRFSGRQFSNSRSEMNVSTLELGDSALYLCASSLTGASYNEQFFGPGTRLTVL.

In nucleotides, the CDR3 is TGTGCCTGGAGTGTACTCGGGGAAGCTTTCTTT. It translates to CAWSVLGEAFF. J is TRBJ1-1 and V is TRBV30; D call uncertain. V shed 0 bases and J shed 8 bases, with 7 bases lying between them. Germline CDR1 is GTSNPN and CDR2 is SVGIG (reference sequence). The CDR3 covers 11 residues.

The V and J genes are TRBV28 and TRBJ2-7; D call uncertain. With 5 bases removed from V and 0 bases from J, the gap between germline ends came to 5 bases. The CDR3 contains 12 residues. Per germline, CDR1 MDHEN and CDR2 SYDVKM. CDR3 sequence: CASSPISYEQYF. The CDR3 nucleotides read TGTGCCAGCAGTCCCATCTCCTACGAGCAGTACTTC.

V gene TRBV27 combines with J gene TRBJ2-3; D is possibly TRBD2 (6 bases). Germline V gives CDR1 MNHEY, CDR2 SMNVEV (reference sequence). V lost 8 bases and J 13 bases, leaving 13 bases between the germline ends. The CDR3 length is 10 residues. CDR3 in DNA: TGTGCCAGCGGGGGGACCCCGGAGTATTTT. It encodes CASGGTPEYF.

J is TRBJ2-7 and V is TRBV5-8, with a possible D match to TRBD1 (6 bases). Looked up from germline, CDR1 is SGHTS and CDR2 is YDEGEE. The length of the CDR3 is 13 residues. Trimming took 4 bases from V and 3 from J, leaving 11 bases between them. The CDR3 sequence is CASSPGTNYEQYF. The CDR3 nucleotides are TGTGCCAGCAGCCCCGGGACAAACTACGAGCAGTACTTC.

The chain links TRBV5-1 to TRBJ2-3; D gene uncertain. CDR1 is SGHRS and CDR2 is YFSETQ in the germline V gene. This CDR3 is 16 amino acids long. Trimming shortened V by 0 bases and J by 2 bases, and 13 bases separated the two germline ends. CDR3 sequence reads: CASSLAVRYPTDTQYF. CDR3 coding DNA: TGCGCCAGCAGCTTGGCCGTCAGATACCCCACAGATACGCAGTATTTT.

This clone appeared a single time. The V and J genes are TRBV6-5 and TRBJ1-3; 9 bases agree with TRBD1. The length of the CDR3 is 15 residues. Trimming removed 6 bases from V and 1 base from J; junction bases left unmatched: 4. CDR1 MNHEY and CDR2 SVGAGI come from the germline V gene. CDR3 in DNA: TGTGCCAGCAGACCCGACAGGGGGTCTGGAAACACCATATATTTT. As protein: CASRPDRGSGNTIYF.

This chain joins TRBV29-1 and TRBJ2-7; D is perhaps TRBD1 (6 bases). Germline assignment: CDR1 SQVTM and CDR2 ANQGSEA. Trimming removed 6 bases at V and 3 bases at J, with 12 bases between. The CDR3 has 12 amino acids. CDR3 DNA: TGCAGCGTCCGTCGAGGGGGCTACGAGCAGTACTTC. Protein product: CSVRRGGYEQYF.

This chain connects TRBV7-9 to TRBJ2-1; maybe TRBD2 (7 bases). This CDR3 comprises 17 residues. Trimming cost V 6 bases and J 0 bases, with 18 bases left between them. The germline gives CDR1 SEHNR, CDR2 FQNEAQ (reference sequence). The CDR3 DNA follows: TGTGCCAGCAGTGATTTAGGGGGGGGGCGCTCCTACAATGAGCAGTTCTTC. This gives the protein CASSDLGGGRSYNEQFF.

This chain links TRBV6-1 with TRBJ2-5; 7 bases line up with TRBD1. The J call is uncertain, as TRBJ2-7 better fits the DNA end. This CDR3 spans 12 amino acids. Germline values: CDR1 MNHNS, CDR2 SASEGT. The CDR3: CASSETGIEQYF. As DNA, the CDR3 is TGTGCCAGCAGCGAGACAGGGATCGAGCAGTACTTC.

The J gene is TRBJ1-5, the V gene TRBV19, with 7 nucleotides matching TRBD1. J lost 2 bases, V lost 5 bases, and 9 bases had no gene match. Looked up from germline, CDR1 is LNHDA and CDR2 is SQIVND (reference sequence). The CDR3 covers 16 residues. Here the CDR3 reads CASSDRDRSGNQPQHF. DNA of the CDR3: TGTGCCAGTAGTGACCGGGACAGATCGGGCAATCAGCCCCAGCATTTT.

The chain employs TRBV19 and TRBJ2-7; D may be TRBD1 (5 bases). The CDR3 contains 16 residues. CDR1 is LNHDA and CDR2 is SQIVND in the germline V gene (reference sequence). The V end lost 1 base, the J end lost 3 bases, and 16 bases lay between the germline ends. The CDR3 region has the DNA TGTGCCAGTAGTATAGGGAGAGACAGATCTTACTACGAGCAGTACGTC. It is translated as CASSIGRDRSYYEQYV.

This clone was found once. This sequence joins TRBV13 and TRBJ1-5; 10 positions match TRBD1. After removal of 5 bases from V and 6 bases from J, the junction contained 7 bases not matched to a gene. The length of the CDR3 is 15 residues. CDR1 PRHDT and CDR2 FYEKMQ come from the germline V gene (reference sequence). CDR3 DNA sequence: TGTGCCAGCAGCCGTAGACAGGGGGCGGGTCAGCCCCAGCATTTT. As protein: CASSRRQGAGQPQHF.

The genes are TRBV5-1 and TRBJ2-5; no reliable D call. The CDR3 has 14 residues. CDR1 and CDR2 from the germline V gene are SGHRS and YFSETQ. The V gene lost 0 bases and the J gene lost 1 base, with 7 bases spanning the gap. The CDR3, as DNA: TGCGCCAGCAGCTTGGTACAGCCCCAAGAGACCCAGTACTTC. This sequence encodes CASSLVQPQETQYF.

The chain combines TRBV28 with TRBJ1-1; D is ambiguous. This CDR3 contains 13 residues. CDR1 is MDHEN and CDR2 is SYDVKM in the germline V gene. Trimming took 4 bases from V and 1 from J, leaving 7 bases between them. The CDR3 DNA reads TGTGCCAGCAGTTACCGACAGAACACTGAAGCTTTCTTT. Protein: CASSYRQNTEAFF. The variable domain in full, with the rest retrieved from reference TRBV28 and TRBJ1-1, is DVKVTQSSRYLVKRTGEKVFLECVQDMDHENMFWYRQDPGLGLRLIYFSYDVKMKEKGDIPEGYSVSREKKERFSLILESASTNQTSMYLCASSYRQNTEAFFGQGTRLTVV.